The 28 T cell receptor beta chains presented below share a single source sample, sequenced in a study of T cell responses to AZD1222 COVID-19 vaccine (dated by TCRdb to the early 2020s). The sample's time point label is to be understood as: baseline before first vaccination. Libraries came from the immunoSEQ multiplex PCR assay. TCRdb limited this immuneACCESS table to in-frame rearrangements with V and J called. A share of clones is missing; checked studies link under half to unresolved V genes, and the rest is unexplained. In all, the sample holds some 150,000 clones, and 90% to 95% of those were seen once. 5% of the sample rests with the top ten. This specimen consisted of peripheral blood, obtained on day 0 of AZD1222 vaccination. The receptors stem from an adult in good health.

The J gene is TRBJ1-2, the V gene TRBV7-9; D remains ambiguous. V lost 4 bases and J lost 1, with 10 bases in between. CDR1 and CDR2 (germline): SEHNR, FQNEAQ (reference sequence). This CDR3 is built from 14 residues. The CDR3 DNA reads TGTGCCAGCAGCTCATCCCGGGTTAACTATGGCTACACCTTC. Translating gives CASSSSRVNYGYTF.

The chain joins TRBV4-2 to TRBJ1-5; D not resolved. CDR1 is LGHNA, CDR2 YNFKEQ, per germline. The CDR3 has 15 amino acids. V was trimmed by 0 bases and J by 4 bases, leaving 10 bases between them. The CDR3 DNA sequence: TGTGCCAGCAGCCAAGAAGGAGGGCCGAATCAGCCCCAGCATTTT. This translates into CASSQEGGPNQPQHF.

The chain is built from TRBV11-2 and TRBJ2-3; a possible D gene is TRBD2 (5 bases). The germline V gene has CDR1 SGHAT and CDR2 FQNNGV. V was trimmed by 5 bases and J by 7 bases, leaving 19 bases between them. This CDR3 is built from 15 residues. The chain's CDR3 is CASSGSGRTANTQYF. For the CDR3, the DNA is TGTGCCAGCAGCGGGAGCGGCCGTACCGCAAATACGCAGTATTTT.

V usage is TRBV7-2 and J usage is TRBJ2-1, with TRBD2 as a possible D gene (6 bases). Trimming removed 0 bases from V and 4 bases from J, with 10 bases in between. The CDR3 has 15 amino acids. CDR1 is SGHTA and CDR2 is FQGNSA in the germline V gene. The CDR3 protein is CASSLAGREYNEQFF. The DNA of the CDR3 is TGTGCCAGCAGCTTAGCAGGGCGGGAATACAATGAGCAGTTCTTC.

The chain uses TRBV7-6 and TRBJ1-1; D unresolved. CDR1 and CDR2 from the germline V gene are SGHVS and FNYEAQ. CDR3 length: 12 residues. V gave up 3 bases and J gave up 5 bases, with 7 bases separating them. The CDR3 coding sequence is TGTGCCAGCAGCTTGACGGGGACTGAAGCTTTCTTT. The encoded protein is CASSLTGTEAFF.

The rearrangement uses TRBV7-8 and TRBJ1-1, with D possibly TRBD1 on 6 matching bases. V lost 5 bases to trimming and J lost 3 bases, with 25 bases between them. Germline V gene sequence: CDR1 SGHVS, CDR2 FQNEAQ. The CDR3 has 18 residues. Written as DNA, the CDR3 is TGTGCCAGCAGCGGGTCACGGGACTTTACAGGGACGGACACTGAAGCTTTCTTT. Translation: CASSGSRDFTGTDTEAFF.

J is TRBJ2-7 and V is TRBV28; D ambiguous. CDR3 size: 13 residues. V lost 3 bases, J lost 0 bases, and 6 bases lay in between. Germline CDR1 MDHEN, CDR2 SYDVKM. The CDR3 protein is CASSLPGSYEQYF. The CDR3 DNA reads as TGTGCCAGCAGTTTGCCGGGCTCCTACGAGCAGTACTTC.

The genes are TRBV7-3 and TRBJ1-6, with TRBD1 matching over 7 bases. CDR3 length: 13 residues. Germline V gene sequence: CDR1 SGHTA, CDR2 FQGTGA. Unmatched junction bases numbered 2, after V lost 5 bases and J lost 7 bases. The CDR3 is CASSTGDNSPLHF. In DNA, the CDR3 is TGTGCCAGCAGCACAGGGGACAATTCACCCCTCCACTTT.

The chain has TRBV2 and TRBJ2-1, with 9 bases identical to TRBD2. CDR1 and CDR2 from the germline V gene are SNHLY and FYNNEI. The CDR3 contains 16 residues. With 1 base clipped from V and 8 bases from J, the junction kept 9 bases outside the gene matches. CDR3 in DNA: TGTGCCAGCAGTGAAGGGCTAGCGGGACCGTGGGATGAGCAGTTCTTC. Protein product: CASSEGLAGPWDEQFF.

The CDR3 region is CASSRDRWDTGELFF. For the CDR3, the DNA is TGTGCCAGCAGTCGGGACCGTTGGGACACCGGGGAGCTGTTTTTT. This chain links TRBV6-2 or TRBV6-3 with TRBJ2-2; the D call may be TRBD1 or TRBD2 (5 bases each). The CDR3 extends over 15 amino acids. Trimming shortened V by 5 bases and J by 3 bases, and 13 bases separated the two germline ends. CDR1 is MNHEY and CDR2 is SVGEGT in the germline V gene.

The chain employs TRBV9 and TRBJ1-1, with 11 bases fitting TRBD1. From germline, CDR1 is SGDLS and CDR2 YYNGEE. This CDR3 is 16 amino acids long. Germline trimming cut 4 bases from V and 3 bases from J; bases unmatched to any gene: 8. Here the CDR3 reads CASSPRDRGRDTEAFF. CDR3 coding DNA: TGTGCCAGCAGCCCACGGGACAGGGGGAGAGACACTGAAGCTTTCTTT.

The CDR3 here is CATKAFGADTQYF. The CDR3 bases are TGTGCCACCAAGGCGTTCGGGGCAGATACGCAGTATTTT. The chain carries TRBV2 and TRBJ2-3; D is possibly TRBD2 (5 bases). Germline CDR1 reads SNHLY; CDR2 reads FYNNEI. V was cut by 10 bases and J by 4 bases, with 15 bases left in between. The CDR3 sequence is 13 residues long.

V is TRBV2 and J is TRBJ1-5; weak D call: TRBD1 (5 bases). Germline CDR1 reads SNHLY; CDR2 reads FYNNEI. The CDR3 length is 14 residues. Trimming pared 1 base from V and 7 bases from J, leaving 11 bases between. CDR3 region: CASSEVSQGQPQHF. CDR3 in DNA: TGTGCCAGCAGTGAAGTCTCGCAGGGCCAGCCCCAGCATTTT.

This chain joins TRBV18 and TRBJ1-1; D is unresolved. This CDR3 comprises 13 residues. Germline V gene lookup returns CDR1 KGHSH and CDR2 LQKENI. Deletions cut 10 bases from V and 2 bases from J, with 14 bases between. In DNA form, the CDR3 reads TGTGCCACCCGATCCGGGGTTAACACTGAAGCTTTCTTT. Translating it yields CATRSGVNTEAFF.

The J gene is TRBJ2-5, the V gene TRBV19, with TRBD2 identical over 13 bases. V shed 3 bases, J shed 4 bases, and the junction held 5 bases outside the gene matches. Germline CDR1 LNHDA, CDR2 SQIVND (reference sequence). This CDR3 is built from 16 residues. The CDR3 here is CASSIGGLAGPETQYF. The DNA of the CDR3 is TGTGCCAGTAGTATTGGGGGACTAGCGGGACCAGAGACCCAGTACTTC. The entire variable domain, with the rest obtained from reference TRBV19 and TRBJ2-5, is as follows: DGGITQSPKYLFRKEGQNVTLSCEQNLNHDAMYWYRQDPGQGLRLIYYSQIVNDFQKGDIAEGYSVSREKKESFPLTVTSAQKNPTAFYLCASSIGGLAGPETQYFGPGTRLLVL.

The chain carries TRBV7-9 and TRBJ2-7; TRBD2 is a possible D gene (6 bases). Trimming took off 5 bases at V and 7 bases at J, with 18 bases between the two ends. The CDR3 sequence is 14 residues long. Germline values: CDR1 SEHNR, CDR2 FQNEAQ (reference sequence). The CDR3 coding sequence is TGTGCCAGCAGCCCGAATACTGGGGACTTAGAGCAGTACTTC. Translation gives CASSPNTGDLEQYF.

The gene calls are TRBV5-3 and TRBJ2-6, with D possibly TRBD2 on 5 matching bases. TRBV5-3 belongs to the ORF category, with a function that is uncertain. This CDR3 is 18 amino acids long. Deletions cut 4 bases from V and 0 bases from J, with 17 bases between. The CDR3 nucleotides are TGTGCCAGAAGCCCCCGTTGGAGGCGCTACTCTGGGGCCAACGTCCTGACTTTC. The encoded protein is CARSPRWRRYSGANVLTF.

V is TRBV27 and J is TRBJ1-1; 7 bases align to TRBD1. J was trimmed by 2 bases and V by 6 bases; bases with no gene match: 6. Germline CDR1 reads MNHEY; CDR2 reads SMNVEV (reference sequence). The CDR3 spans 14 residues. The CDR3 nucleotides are TGTGCCAGCAGGCTAGGGGGCCCTAACACTGAAGCTTTCTTT. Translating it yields CASRLGGPNTEAFF.

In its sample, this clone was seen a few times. The CDR3 loop is CASSTPAAGPYNEQFF. CDR3 in DNA: TGTGCCAGCAGCACACCGGCGGCGGGGCCCTACAATGAGCAGTTCTTC. The chain carries TRBV7-2 and TRBJ2-1; D may be TRBD2 (6 bases). Between the trimmed V and J ends, which lost 5 bases and 2 bases, there was a span of 16 bases. CDR1 and CDR2 (germline): SGHTA, FQGNSA. The CDR3 loop spans 16 amino acids.

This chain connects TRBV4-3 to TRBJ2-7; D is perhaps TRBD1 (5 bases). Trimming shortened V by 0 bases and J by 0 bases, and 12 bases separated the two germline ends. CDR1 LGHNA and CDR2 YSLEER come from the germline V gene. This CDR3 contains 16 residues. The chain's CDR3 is CASSQDRTPSSYEQYF. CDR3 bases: TGCGCCAGCAGCCAAGACAGGACACCAAGCTCCTACGAGCAGTACTTC.

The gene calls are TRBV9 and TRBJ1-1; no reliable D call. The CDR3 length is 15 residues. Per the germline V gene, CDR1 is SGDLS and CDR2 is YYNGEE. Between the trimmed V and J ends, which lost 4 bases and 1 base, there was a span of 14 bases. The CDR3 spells CASSPRVVENTEAFF. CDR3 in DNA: TGTGCCAGCAGCCCCCGAGTAGTGGAGAACACTGAAGCTTTCTTT.

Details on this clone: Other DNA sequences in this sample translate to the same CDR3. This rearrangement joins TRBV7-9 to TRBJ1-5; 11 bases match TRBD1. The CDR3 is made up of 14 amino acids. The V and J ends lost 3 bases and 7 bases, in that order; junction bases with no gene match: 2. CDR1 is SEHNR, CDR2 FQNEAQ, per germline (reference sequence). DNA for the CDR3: TGTGCCAGCAGCTTGGGACAGGGGGGCCAGCCCCAGCATTTT. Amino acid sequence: CASSLGQGGQPQHF.

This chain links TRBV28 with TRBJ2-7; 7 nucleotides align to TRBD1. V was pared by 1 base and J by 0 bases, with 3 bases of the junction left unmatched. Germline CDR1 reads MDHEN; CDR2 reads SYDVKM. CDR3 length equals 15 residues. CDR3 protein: CASSLSWDSSYEQYF. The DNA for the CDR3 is TGTGCCAGCAGTTTATCCTGGGACAGCTCCTACGAGCAGTACTTC.

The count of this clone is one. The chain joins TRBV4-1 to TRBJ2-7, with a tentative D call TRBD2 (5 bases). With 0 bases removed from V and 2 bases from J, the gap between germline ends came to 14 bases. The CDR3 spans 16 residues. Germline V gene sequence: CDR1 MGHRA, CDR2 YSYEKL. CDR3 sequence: CASSQDQRARTYEQYF. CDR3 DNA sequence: TGCGCCAGCAGCCAAGATCAGAGGGCGAGAACCTACGAGCAGTACTTC.

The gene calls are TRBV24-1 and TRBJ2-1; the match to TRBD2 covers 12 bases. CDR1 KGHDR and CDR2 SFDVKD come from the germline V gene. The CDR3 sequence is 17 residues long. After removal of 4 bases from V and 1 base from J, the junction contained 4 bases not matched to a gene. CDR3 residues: CATSDLTSGSSYNEQFF. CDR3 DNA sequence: TGTGCCACCAGTGACCTGACTAGCGGGAGTTCCTACAATGAGCAGTTCTTC.

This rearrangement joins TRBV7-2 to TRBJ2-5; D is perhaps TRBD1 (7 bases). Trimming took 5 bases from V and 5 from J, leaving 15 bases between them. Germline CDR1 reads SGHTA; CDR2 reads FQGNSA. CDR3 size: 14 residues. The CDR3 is CASSPRDSGETQYF. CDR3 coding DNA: TGTGCCAGCAGCCCCCGGGACAGCGGGGAGACCCAGTACTTC.

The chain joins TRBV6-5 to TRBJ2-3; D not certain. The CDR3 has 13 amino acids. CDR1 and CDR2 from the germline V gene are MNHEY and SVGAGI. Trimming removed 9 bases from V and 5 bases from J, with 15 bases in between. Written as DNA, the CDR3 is TGTGCCAGTAGGGCCCGCCTCCAAGATACGCAGTATTTT. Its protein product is CASRARLQDTQYF.

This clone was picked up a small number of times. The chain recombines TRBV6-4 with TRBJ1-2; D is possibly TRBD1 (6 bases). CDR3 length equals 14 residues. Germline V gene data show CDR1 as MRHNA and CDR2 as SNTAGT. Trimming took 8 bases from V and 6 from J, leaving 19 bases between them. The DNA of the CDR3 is TGTGCCAGCGAATATCAGGGGATTGAGGATGGCTACACCTTC. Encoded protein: CASEYQGIEDGYTF.